This entry lists 8 T cell receptor beta chains sequenced from one sample in a study of tumor-infiltrating lymphocytes in primary liver carcinoma. cDNA specific to TCR beta was made from roughly 500 ng of total RNA, with a constant-region primer employed for priming. Three rounds of nested multiplex PCR with slightly modified ARM-PCR produced TCR beta libraries. Each of the first two PCR rounds ran roughly 9 cycles with TRBV1-TRBV30 forward and C-beta reverse primers. TCRdb re-called the multiplex PCR reads through MiXCR, storing one row per CDR3 protein. The table includes roughly 25,000 distinct CDR3 sequences, 78% detected once. Unsorted bulk tissue, about 20-32 mg of it, served as the source for co-extraction of RNA and DNA. The sample comprised liver tumor tissue from sampling region 3. The subset was: tumor region T3, left-lateral pole. The receptors were gathered from a man aged 35 to 55 with primary liver carcinoma and hepatitis B virus infection.

This clonotype has only a few counts. The junction shows a germline mismatch at one end, possibly a read error. V gene TRBV12-3 or TRBV12-4 combines with J gene TRBJ1-2; D is possibly TRBD1 (5 bases). The CDR3 is made up of 17 amino acids. Here the CDR3 reads CARSSGGPGQKVYGYTF. For the CDR3, the DNA is TGTGCCCGCAGTTCTGGGGGACCAGGGCAGAAAGTCTATGGCTACACCTTC.

Points on this clonotype: At one end the junction does not follow the germline gene, possibly because of a read error. The gene calls are TRBV6-5 and TRBJ2-7; weak D call: TRBD1 (6 bases). Germline V gives CDR1 MNHEY, CDR2 SVGAGI. CDR3 length: 11 amino acids. For the CDR3, the DNA is TGTGCCAACAGGGTTGGATATGAGCGGCACTTC. It specifies CANRVGYERHF.

On this clonotype itself: In this CDR3 the conserved last residue, phenylalanine or tryptophan, is missing, so a read error is likely. The chain combines TRBV5-6 with TRBJ1-3; possible D gene TRBD1, 6 bases. The CDR3 loop spans 19 amino acids. Germline loops: CDR1 SGHDT, CDR2 YYEEEE. The CDR3 DNA follows: TGTGCCAGCAGCTTCCCTATACTGGACAGAGTAACCTCTGGAAGCACCATATATCTT. Translation: CASSFPILDRVTSGSTIYL.

The chain combines TRBV2 with TRBJ2-7, with D possibly being TRBD1 (6 bases). This CDR3 is built from 15 residues. From germline, CDR1 is SNHLY and CDR2 FYNNEI. V was shortened by 3 bases and J by 12 bases, with 24 bases between the two germline ends. The CDR3 reads CASSENRVVSYKRYF. The CDR3 bases are TGTGCCAGCAGTGAGAACAGGGTGGTCTCCTACAAGCGGTACTTC.

This clonotype was observed a single time. Mismatch with germline at one junction end may stem from a read error. The rearrangement uses TRBV5-6 and TRBJ2-3; D might be TRBD1 (6 bases). This CDR3 contains 18 residues. Germline loops: CDR1 SGHDT, CDR2 YYEEEE. CDR3: CASSTMSRQGSFTGTQYF. CDR3 nucleotides: TGTGCCAGCAGCACCATGTCGAGGCAGGGGTCGTTCACGGGTACGCAATATTTT.

Points on this clonotype: Germline and junction disagree at one end, which may indicate a read error. CDR3 amino acids: CASGLVLAGVFGVLFF. CDR3 in DNA: TGTGCCAGCGGTTTAGTGCTAGCGGGAGTTTTCGGGGTGCTGTTTTTT. The rearrangement links TRBV12-3 or TRBV12-4 to TRBJ2-2, with 10 bases that match TRBD2. The CDR3 is 16 amino acids.

The rearrangement links TRBV12-3 or TRBV12-4 to TRBJ1-6, with 7 bases matching TRBD1. V dropped 8 bases and J dropped 11; count of bases not matched to a gene: 9. This CDR3 has 13 residues. CDR3 sequence (DNA): TGTGCCAGCTTCGACAGGGACGACCCACCCCTCCACTTT. Amino acid sequence: CASFDRDDPPLHF.

As concerns this clonotype: The germline gene is not matched at one end of the junction; a read error may be the cause. The chain carries TRBV20-1 and TRBJ2-1; 12 bases align to TRBD2. The germline V gene has CDR1 DFQATT and CDR2 SNEGSKA (reference sequence). This CDR3 is built from 18 residues. The CDR3 coding sequence is TGCAGTGATACGAGGACTAGCGGGACCAAGTCCTACTACAATAAGCAGTTCTTC. This gives the protein CSDTRTSGTKSYYNKQFF.